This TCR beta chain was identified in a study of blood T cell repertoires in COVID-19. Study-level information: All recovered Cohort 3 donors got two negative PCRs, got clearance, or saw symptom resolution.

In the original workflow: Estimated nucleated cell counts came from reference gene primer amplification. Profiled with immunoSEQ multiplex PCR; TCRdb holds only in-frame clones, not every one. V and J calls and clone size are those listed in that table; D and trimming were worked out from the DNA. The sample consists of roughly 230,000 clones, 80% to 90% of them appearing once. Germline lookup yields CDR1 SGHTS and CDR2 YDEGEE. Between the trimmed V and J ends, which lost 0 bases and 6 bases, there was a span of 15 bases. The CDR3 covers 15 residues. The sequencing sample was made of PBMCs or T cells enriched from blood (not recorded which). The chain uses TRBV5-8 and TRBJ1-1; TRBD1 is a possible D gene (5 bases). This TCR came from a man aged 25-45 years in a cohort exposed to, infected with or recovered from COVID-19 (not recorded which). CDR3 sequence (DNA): TGTGCCAGCAGCTTGGATCCAGGGTCAATCTCTGAAGCTTTCTTT. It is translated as CASSLDPGSISEAFF. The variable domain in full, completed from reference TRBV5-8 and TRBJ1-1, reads EAGVTQSPTHLIKTRGQQATLRCSPISGHTSVYWYQQALGLGLQFLLWYDEGEERNRGNFPPRFSGRQFPNYSSELNVNALELEDSALYLCASSLDPGSISEAFFGQGTRLTVV.